This is a list of T cell receptor beta chains from one sample in a study of molecular identifiers for immune sequencing clone quantification. Each CDR3 protein gets one entry after TCRdb re-called the PCR reads with MiXCR. Of about 320,000 distinct CDR3 sequences listed, roughly 23% are singletons. What was sequenced was naive CD8+ T cells from blood, with Jurkat cell RNA spiked in. All receptors come from a human donor in good health. Some libraries in this study had Jurkat cell RNA spiked in. CDR3s include the opening cysteine and the closing phenylalanine or tryptophan. Each record gives: clone size, V gene, CDR3 length, J gene, D gene, CDR3 DNA, CDR3 protein. The D gene is left open where the match is weak. Part of the rows lack a size; the others show once, few, many or a class for expanded clones.

.	TRBV6-5	18	TRBJ2-2	TRBD2	TGTGCCAGCAGTCAAGGACTAGCGGGGGGGCCGGGTACCGGGGAGCTGTTTTTT	CASSQGLAGGPGTGELFF
many	TRBV5-1	13	TRBJ2-7	.	TGCGCCAGCAGCTTGTCGGAGGGGGTCGAGCAGTACTTC	CASSLSEGVEQYF
many	TRBV27	18	TRBJ2-3	TRBD2	TGTGCCAGCAGTCCCAGTCCGTTTGCGGGGGGGCCCGCAGATACGCAGTATTTT	CASSPSPFAGGPADTQYF
.	TRBV5-6	18	TRBJ2-5	TRBD1	TGTGCCAGCAGCTTCGCCGAAGGGACAGGGGGCGCTTGGGTGACCCAGTACTTC	CASSFAEGTGGAWVTQYF
.	TRBV7-9	13	TRBJ2-5	.	TGTGCCAGCAGCTTAGAGGGCCGGGAGACCCAGTACTTC	CASSLEGRETQYF
.	TRBV13	15	TRBJ2-2	.	TGTGCCAGCAGCTTTTTCAGTGGTAACACCGGGGAGCTGTTTTTT	CASSFFSGNTGELFF
many	TRBV28	14	TRBJ1-2	.	TGTGCCAGCAGCCCGGCTGTTACAGCCTATGGCTACACCTTC	CASSPAVTAYGYTF
.	TRBV2	15	TRBJ2-1	TRBD2	TGTGCCGGCAGGACGGGACTACTTATATACAATGAGCAGTTCTTC	CAGRTGLLIYNEQFF
few	TRBV20-1	16	TRBJ2-2	.	TGCAGTGCTAGAGCCCCTTACAAGGGGAACACCGGGGAGCTGTTTTTT	CSARAPYKGNTGELFF
many	TRBV25-1	15	TRBJ2-5	TRBD1	TGTGCCAGCAGTGAAGGGACAGGGGGGTGGGAGACCCAGTACTTC	CASSEGTGGWETQYF
few	TRBV12-3/TRBV12-4	15	TRBJ2-5	.	TGTGCCAGCAGTTTAATCGGGGACTACCAAGAGACCCAGTACTTC	CASSLIGDYQETQYF
.	TRBV6-1	14	TRBJ2-5	.	TGTGCCAGCAGTGATGGGCCATACGGAAAGACCCAGTACTTC	CASSDGPYGKTQYF
many	TRBV12-3/TRBV12-4	14	TRBJ1-1	.	TGTGCCAGCAAACCTAGGGTGCTGCCAGGCGAAGCTTTCTTT	CASKPRVLPGEAFF
few	TRBV21-1	12	TRBJ2-1	.	TGTGCCAGCAGCAACTGGTACAATGAGCAGTTCTTC	CASSNWYNEQFF
many	TRBV12-3/TRBV12-4	13	TRBJ2-7	TRBD1	TGTGCCAGCAGTTTCTCAGGGGGCGACGAGCAGTACTTC	CASSFSGGDEQYF
many	TRBV5-4	16	TRBJ2-7	TRBD2	TGTGCCAGCAGCATCCCCTGGGGGGGGATCCCCTACGAGCAGTACTTC	CASSIPWGGIPYEQYF
.	TRBV3-1	17	TRBJ2-3	TRBD2	TGTGCCAGCAGCCAAGATGTGGCGGGGGGACTCACAGATACGCAGTATTTT	CASSQDVAGGLTDTQYF
many	TRBV4-3	16	TRBJ1-5	.	TGCGCCAGCAGCCAAGATCATGTGCCGTCGGATCAGCCCCAGCATTTT	CASSQDHVPSDQPQHF
.	TRBV11-2	13	TRBJ2-7	.	TGTGCCAGCACCTGGGGCACAACCTACGAGCAGTACTTC	CASTWGTTYEQYF
many	TRBV6-5	13	TRBJ1-4	.	TGTGCCAGCAGGAGAGCAACTAATGAAAAACTGTTTTTT	CASRRATNEKLFF
few	TRBV27	13	TRBJ1-1	.	TGTGCCAGCGGTTTAGGGACAACAACTGAAGCTTTCTTT	CASGLGTTTEAFF
.	TRBV7-9	15	TRBJ1-2	.	TGTGCCAGCAGCCCATCGTCGGTTCGGTCTCATGGCTACACCTTC	CASSPSSVRSHGYTF
many	TRBV29-1	13	TRBJ1-1	.	TGCAGCGTAACCCACACGAGGAACACTGAAGCTTTCTTT	CSVTHTRNTEAFF
.	TRBV6-2/TRBV6-3	14	TRBJ1-1	.	TGTGCCAGCAGTTACGCTTTGGGGGGCACTGAAGCTTTCTTT	CASSYALGGTEAFF
few	TRBV4-1	16	TRBJ1-5	.	TGCGCCAGCAGCCAAGTCGTAGGACAGTCGAATCAGCCCCAGCATTTT	CASSQVVGQSNQPQHF
.	TRBV4-3	15	TRBJ1-3	.	TGCGCCAGCAGCCAAGCCTTCCCTCAAGGAAACACCATATATTTT	CASSQAFPQGNTIYF
few	TRBV12-5	15	TRBJ2-1	TRBD2	TGTGCTAGTGGTTTGAGCAGCGGGGGGTACAATGAGCAGTTCTTC	CASGLSSGGYNEQFF
many	TRBV29-1	13	TRBJ2-3	.	TGCAGCGTTGATGGGAGGGGGGTTGATACGCAGTATTTT	CSVDGRGVDTQYF
few	TRBV7-8	15	TRBJ2-7	.	TGTGCCAGCAGCTTAGACGGGACATCGACCTACGAGCAGTACTTC	CASSLDGTSTYEQYF
many	TRBV14	14	TRBJ2-7	.	TGTGCCAGCAGCTATCGGCAGGGCTCCTACGAGCAGTACTTC	CASSYRQGSYEQYF
.	TRBV3-1	15	TRBJ2-7	.	TGTGCCAGCAGCCAGACGACAGGTCTCTCCTACGAGCAGTACTTC	CASSQTTGLSYEQYF
many	TRBV4-1	14	TRBJ2-5	.	TGCGCCAGCAGCCAAAGCGTTGCTCGAGAGACCCAGTACTTC	CASSQSVARETQYF
few	TRBV13	15	TRBJ2-7	.	TGTGCCAGCAGCTTAGTAGGGGCGTCCGGCCCCGCGCAGTACTTC	CASSLVGASGPAQYF
many	TRBV9	15	TRBJ2-3	TRBD2	TGTGCCAGCAACTACGCGGGGGGCGGCTCAGATACGCAGTATTTT	CASNYAGGGSDTQYF
.	TRBV11-2	17	TRBJ2-1	TRBD2	TGTGCCAGCAGCCTCCCCCCGGGGACTAGCGGGGACAATGAGCAGTTCTTC	CASSLPPGTSGDNEQFF
few	TRBV7-9	15	TRBJ2-7	TRBD2	TGTGCCAGCAGTGATGCGGGGGGGCGACCCGACGAGCAGTACTTC	CASSDAGGRPDEQYF
many	TRBV6-2/TRBV6-3	14	TRBJ2-7	.	TGTGCCAGCAGTTACACCGAGGGTGCCCACGAGCAGTACTTC	CASSYTEGAHEQYF
many	TRBV9	16	TRBJ1-1	.	TGTGCCAGCAGCGCCAACAGCAAGTCGATGAACACTGAAGCTTTCTTT	CASSANSKSMNTEAFF
.	TRBV21-1	13	TRBJ2-3	.	TGTGCCCCCCGGGGTAGCGGCACAGATACGCAGTATTTT	CAPRGSGTDTQYF
many	TRBV5-1	14	TRBJ1-1	TRBD1	TGCGCCAGCAGCGTGGGACAGGGACTGACTGAAGCTTTCTTT	CASSVGQGLTEAFF
.	TRBV7-9	15	TRBJ2-7	TRBD1	TGTGCCAGCAGCAAAACCGGACAGGGGCACTACGAGCAGTACTTC	CASSKTGQGHYEQYF
few	TRBV6-6	15	TRBJ2-1	TRBD1	TGTGCCAGCAGTTACGCCGCCGGGACAGGAGTTGAGCAGTTCTTC	CASSYAAGTGVEQFF
few	TRBV5-4	15	TRBJ2-1	.	TGTGCCAGCAGCCCACGGGAGAGGTCCTACAATGAGCAGTTCTTC	CASSPRERSYNEQFF
.	TRBV11-2	16	TRBJ2-5	.	TGTGCCAGCAGCTTAGGTGAGGGTAGACTGCAAGAGACCCAGTACTTC	CASSLGEGRLQETQYF
.	TRBV15	14	TRBJ2-3	.	TGTGCCACCAGCAGAGAAAAGCCCACAGATACGCAGTATTTT	CATSREKPTDTQYF
many	TRBV27	16	TRBJ1-5	.	TGTGCCAGCAGTTTATCCGGACAGAATAGCAATCAGCCCCAGCATTTT	CASSLSGQNSNQPQHF